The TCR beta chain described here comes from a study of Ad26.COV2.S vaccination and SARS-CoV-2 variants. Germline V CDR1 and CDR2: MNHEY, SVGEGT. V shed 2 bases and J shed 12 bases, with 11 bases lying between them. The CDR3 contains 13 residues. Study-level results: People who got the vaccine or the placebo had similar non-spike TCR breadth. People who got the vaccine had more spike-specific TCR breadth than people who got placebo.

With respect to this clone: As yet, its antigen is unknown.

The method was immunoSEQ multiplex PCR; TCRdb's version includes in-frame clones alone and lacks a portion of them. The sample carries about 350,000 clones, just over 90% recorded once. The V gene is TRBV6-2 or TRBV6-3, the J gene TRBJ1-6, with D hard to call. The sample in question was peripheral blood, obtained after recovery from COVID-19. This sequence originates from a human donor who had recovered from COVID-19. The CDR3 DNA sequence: TGTGCCAGCAGTTACAGCGGCCTTGGACCCCTCCACTTT. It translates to CASSYSGLGPLHF.